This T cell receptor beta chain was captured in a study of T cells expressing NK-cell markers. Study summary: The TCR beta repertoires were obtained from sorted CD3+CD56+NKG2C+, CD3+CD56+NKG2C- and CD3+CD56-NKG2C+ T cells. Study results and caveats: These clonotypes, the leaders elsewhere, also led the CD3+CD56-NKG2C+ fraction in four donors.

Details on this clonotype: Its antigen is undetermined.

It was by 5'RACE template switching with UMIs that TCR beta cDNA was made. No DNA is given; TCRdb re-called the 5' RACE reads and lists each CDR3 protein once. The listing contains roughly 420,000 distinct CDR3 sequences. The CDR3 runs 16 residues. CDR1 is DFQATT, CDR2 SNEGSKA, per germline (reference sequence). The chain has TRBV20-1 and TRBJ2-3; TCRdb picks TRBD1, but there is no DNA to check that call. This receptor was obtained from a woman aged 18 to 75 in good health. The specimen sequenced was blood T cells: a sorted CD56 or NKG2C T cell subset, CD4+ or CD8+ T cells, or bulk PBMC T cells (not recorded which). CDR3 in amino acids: CSASQPHQRRADTQYF.